The rows below give T cell receptor beta chains drawn from one sample of a study of PD-1 blockade in classical Hodgkin lymphoma. Measured with immunoSEQ multiplex PCR; TCRdb has only the in-frame clones, and not every one. The table lists 30,000 to 40,000 clones, about 80% of them singletons, with around 15% in the top ten. Sample: peripheral blood mononuclear cells (PBMCs), taken before the second cycle of nivolumab. The receptors come from a human donor with classical Hodgkin lymphoma. Each CDR3 is given with its conserved first and last residue. Fields, in order: J gene, D gene, clone size, V gene, CDR3 DNA, CDR3 protein. The D gene is left open where the match is weak. Some rows mark clone size as missing; the rest say once, few, many or name a class of expanded clone.

J: TRBJ2-2
D: NA
size: NA
V: TRBV7-9
DNA: TGTGCCAGCAGTCCGCGGGCAGCAAACACCGGGGAGCTGTTTTTT
CDR3: CASSPRAANTGELFF

J: TRBJ2-4
D: NA
size: NA
V: TRBV5-1
DNA: TGCGCCAGCAGCTTGGCCGGGGCTTCGCTCGGAAACATTCAGTACTTC
CDR3: CASSLAGASLGNIQYF

J: TRBJ1-5
D: NA
size: NA
V: TRBV27
DNA: TGTGCCAGCAGTTTACGGCAGAGCAATCAGCCCCAGCATTTT
CDR3: CASSLRQSNQPQHF

J: TRBJ1-2
D: NA
size: few
V: TRBV5-4
DNA: TGTGCCAGCAGCTCCCCGGATGTACGGAACTATGGCTACACCTTC
CDR3: CASSSPDVRNYGYTF

J: TRBJ2-2
D: TRBD2
size: once
V: TRBV7-2
DNA: TGTGCCAGCAGCTTCGCGGGAGCGAACACCGGGGAGCTGTTTTTT
CDR3: CASSFAGANTGELFF

J: TRBJ1-4
D: TRBD1
size: NA
V: TRBV7-9
DNA: TGTGCCAGCAGCGAGCGGACAGGGGATGAAAAACTGTTTTTT
CDR3: CASSERTGDEKLFF

J: TRBJ2-3
D: NA
size: NA
V: TRBV13
DNA: TGTGCCAGCAGCTTAGGAGTAGCCACAGATACGCAGTATTTT
CDR3: CASSLGVATDTQYF

J: TRBJ2-1
D: TRBD1
size: NA
V: TRBV6-5
DNA: TGTGCCAGCAGTTCCACCCGGGACAGCTCCTACAATGAGCAGTTCTTC
CDR3: CASSSTRDSSYNEQFF

J: TRBJ2-2
D: NA
size: NA
V: TRBV7-9
DNA: TGTGCCAGCAGCTTCCCGTCCAGGACCGGGGAGCTGTTTTTT
CDR3: CASSFPSRTGELFF

J: TRBJ1-1
D: NA
size: NA
V: TRBV6-5
DNA: TGTGCCAGCAGCCACGGAGGGGACACTGAAGCTTTCTTT
CDR3: CASSHGGDTEAFF